This T cell receptor beta chain came from a study of T-cell reconstitution after alpha-beta-depleted transplantation in children. Study outcomes and limitations: From newly produced T cells came most of the T-cell counts and diversity one year after transplant.

It was with unique molecular identifiers that the TCRbeta library was prepared. TCRdb re-analysed the PCR reads in MiXCR, keeping a single row per CDR3 protein. The sample consists of hundreds of thousands of distinct CDR3 sequences, 10% to 15% of them appearing once. This clonotype has ten or more counts. Its antigen is still unknown. The CDR3 is made up of 15 amino acids. The germline V and J ends were trimmed by 7 bases and 4 bases, with 14 bases remaining between them. Germline V gene sequence: CDR1 ENHRY, CDR2 SYGVKD. The origin of this receptor is a male patient aged 10 to 17 who had a stem cell transplant for acute myeloid leukemia, so the T cells may come from the graft donor. This sequence joins TRBV10-3 and TRBJ2-6; D gene uncertain. The sequenced sample was PBMCs, mostly from graft donor cells, obtained 360 days after TCRalphabeta/CD19-depleted stem cell transplant. CDR3 bases: TGTGCCATCACATCCGGCCTCGAGGGGGCCAACGTCCTGACTTTC. Amino acid sequence: CAITSGLEGANVLTF.